The rows below give T cell receptor beta chains drawn from one sample of a study of blood T cells in healthy people across ages. TCRdb re-derived calls from the 5' RACE reads in MiXCR, one entry per CDR3 protein. This table holds 550,000 to 750,000 distinct CDR3 sequences, around 21% found once. Sequencing input: blood. These receptor sequences come from a man aged 65 to 79 in good health. The CDR3 runs from the conserved cysteine through the conserved F or W. D genes are given only for firm matches. Rows may omit the clone size; those that give it use once, few, many or a size class.

- TRBJ1-5 TRBD1 TRBV20-1 TGCAGTGCTGGGACAGATAGCAATCAGCCCCAGCATTTT CSAGTDSNQPQHF
- TRBJ2-1 TRBD2 TRBV9 TGTGCCAGCAGCGCAAGACTAGCGGGAGGTAATGAGCAGTTCTTC CASSARLAGGNEQFF
few TRBJ2-6 - TRBV12-3/TRBV12-4 TGTGCCAGCAGACGATGGGGTGGGGCCAACGTCCTGACTTTC CASRRWGGANVLTF
few TRBJ2-5 TRBD2 TRBV20-1 TGCAGTGCTAGAGTATGGACTAGCGGGAGTCTAAAGACCCAGTACTTC CSARVWTSGSLKTQYF
- TRBJ2-5 - TRBV5-1 TGCGCCAGCAGCTTTTCTGGGGATGAGCAGTACTTC CASSFSGDEQYF
few TRBJ1-2 TRBD1 TRBV3-1 TGTGCCAGCAGCTGGGGACAGGGGGCTCGTGGCTACACCTTC CASSWGQGARGYTF
few TRBJ1-2 TRBD1 TRBV7-9 TGTGCCAGCAGCTTGACAGGGCGCGGGGGCTACACCTTC CASSLTGRGGYTF
- TRBJ2-7 TRBD2 TRBV6-5 TGTGCCAGCAGATCTACTAGCGGCCCGTGGTACGAGCAGTACTTC CASRSTSGPWYEQYF
- TRBJ2-5 TRBD1 TRBV12-3/TRBV12-4 TGTGCCAGCAGTGGACAGGGGAGGTCCCGGGAGACCCAGTACTTC CASSGQGRSRETQYF
- TRBJ2-5 TRBD2 TRBV15 TGTGCCACCAGCAGAGAAGTACTAACTAGCGGGAGGGCCGTGGAGACCCAGTACTTC CATSREVLTSGRAVETQYF
few TRBJ1-2 - TRBV3-1 TGTGCCAGCAGCCAAGACTGGACGGCTAACTATGGCTACACCTTC CASSQDWTANYGYTF
few TRBJ2-1 TRBD1 TRBV28 TGTGCCAGCACCGAGGGGGCTAACTACAATGAGCAGTTCTTC CASTEGANYNEQFF